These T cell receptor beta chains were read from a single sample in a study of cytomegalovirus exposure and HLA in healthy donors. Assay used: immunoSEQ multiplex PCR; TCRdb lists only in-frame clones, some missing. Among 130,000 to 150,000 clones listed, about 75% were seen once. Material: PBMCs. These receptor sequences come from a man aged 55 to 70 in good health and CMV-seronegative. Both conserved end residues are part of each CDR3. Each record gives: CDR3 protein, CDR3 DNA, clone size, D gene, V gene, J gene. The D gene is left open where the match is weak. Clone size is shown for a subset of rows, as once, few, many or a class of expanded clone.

cdr3_aa: CASSLSGVNSGNTIYF
cdr3_nt: TGTGCCAGCAGCTTGTCGGGAGTAAACTCTGGAAACACCATATATTTT
clone_size: few
d_call: -
v_call: TRBV7-2
j_call: TRBJ1-3

cdr3_aa: CASSSWTGLGTEAFF
cdr3_nt: TGTGCCAGCAGCTCCTGGACAGGGCTGGGGACTGAAGCTTTCTTT
clone_size: -
d_call: TRBD1
v_call: TRBV7-9
j_call: TRBJ1-1

cdr3_aa: CASTDRPGELFF
cdr3_nt: TGTGCCAGCACCGACAGGCCCGGGGAGCTGTTTTTT
clone_size: few
d_call: -
v_call: TRBV6-1
j_call: TRBJ2-2

cdr3_aa: CAVGASGSREQYF
cdr3_nt: TGTGCCGTCGGGGCTAGCGGGAGTCGCGAGCAGTACTTC
clone_size: -
d_call: TRBD2
v_call: TRBV6-5
j_call: TRBJ2-7

cdr3_aa: CASSSGSAGNEQYF
cdr3_nt: TGTGCCAGCAGCTCGGGTTCAGCGGGTAACGAGCAGTACTTC
clone_size: -
d_call: -
v_call: TRBV7-2
j_call: TRBJ2-7

cdr3_aa: CASSQSDPGEKYSNQPQHF
cdr3_nt: TGCGCCAGCAGTCAATCGGATCCGGGAGAGAAGTATAGCAATCAGCCCCAGCATTTT
clone_size: -
d_call: -
v_call: TRBV23-1
j_call: TRBJ1-5

cdr3_aa: CARGQSNEKLFF
cdr3_nt: TGTGCCAGAGGACAGAGTAATGAAAAACTGTTTTTT
clone_size: -
d_call: -
v_call: TRBV30
j_call: TRBJ1-4

cdr3_aa: CASSAKGQGSSYEQYF
cdr3_nt: TGTGCCAGCAGCGCCAAGGGACAGGGAAGCTCCTACGAGCAGTACTTC
clone_size: few
d_call: TRBD1
v_call: TRBV9
j_call: TRBJ2-7

cdr3_aa: CASSVDLAGSYEQYF
cdr3_nt: TGTGCCAGCAGCGTAGATCTAGCGGGATCCTACGAGCAGTACTTC
clone_size: -
d_call: TRBD2
v_call: TRBV9
j_call: TRBJ2-7

cdr3_aa: CASSPTGTGDRTIYF
cdr3_nt: TGTGCCAGCAGCCCGACCGGGACAGGGGATAGGACCATATATTTT
clone_size: -
d_call: TRBD1
v_call: TRBV7-9
j_call: TRBJ1-3

cdr3_aa: CASSRTGGSYEQYF
cdr3_nt: TGTGCCAGCAGTAGGACAGGGGGTTCCTACGAGCAGTACTTC
clone_size: -
d_call: TRBD1
v_call: TRBV27
j_call: TRBJ2-7

cdr3_aa: CASSGLAGEDTQYF
cdr3_nt: TGTGCCAGCAGCGGACTAGCGGGCGAAGATACGCAGTATTTT
clone_size: -
d_call: TRBD2
v_call: TRBV6-5
j_call: TRBJ2-3

cdr3_aa: CASSLETSGIGYEQFF
cdr3_nt: TGCGCCAGCAGTTTAGAGACTAGCGGGATAGGTTATGAGCAGTTCTTC
clone_size: -
d_call: TRBD2
v_call: TRBV5-1
j_call: TRBJ2-1

cdr3_aa: CASTREQINTEAFF
cdr3_nt: TGTGCCAGCACCAGGGAACAGATCAACACTGAAGCTTTCTTT
clone_size: -
d_call: -
v_call: TRBV25-1
j_call: TRBJ1-1

cdr3_aa: CASSSGTGTSETQYF
cdr3_nt: TGTGCCAGCAGCTCCGGGACAGGCACCTCGGAGACCCAGTACTTC
clone_size: few
d_call: TRBD1
v_call: TRBV11-2
j_call: TRBJ2-5